This T cell receptor beta chain was recovered during a study of T cell responses to AZD1222 COVID-19 vaccine. About the research overall: Combined were second doses at about 4 or about 12 weeks. Study-level results: Dominant CD4 TCR responses targeted spike regions 160-218 and 743-854. Only after the peak T cell response were repertoires sampled. Targets within unmutated variant regions were reportedly found for nearly half of spike-specific TCRs.

Produced via immunoSEQ multiplex PCR; TCRdb's table is partial and in-frame only. The data hold roughly 160,000 clones, with roughly 90% observed a single time. Germline V gene lookup returns CDR1 MDHEN and CDR2 SYDVKM. The V and J ends lost 6 bases and 3 bases, in that order; junction bases with no gene match: 10. The CDR3 has 16 residues. For this clone: Its antigen is unidentified.

This clonotype originated in an adult in good health. Here the sequenced sample was peripheral blood, taken on day 0 of AZD1222 vaccination. V usage is TRBV28 and J usage is TRBJ1-2; 10 bases are shared with TRBD1. Here the CDR3 DNA reads TGTGCCAGCAGGCCACTCTGGACAGGGGGGCACTATGGCTACACCTTC. Translated: CASRPLWTGGHYGYTF.